Here is one TCR beta chain with its context. The sample comes from a study of blood T cell repertoires in COVID-19. As for the study in general: Sites across the United States, Italy and Spain contributed samples from acute and convalescent COVID-19. T cells, B-cell-depleted T cells, or PBMCs provided the cDNA or gDNA that served as material.

Enrolled during active infection, Seattle patients were then followed longitudinally. The germline V gene encodes CDR1 MGHRA and CDR2 YSYEKL. With 4 bases removed from V and 6 bases from J, the gap between germline ends came to 19 bases. There are 16 residues in the CDR3. Original methodology: The authors estimated nucleated cell counts from reference gene primer amplification. The assay was immunoSEQ multiplex PCR, and TCRdb's table has in-frame clones only and misses some. The D gene and trimming were derived from the DNA, and the V and J assignments and clone size from that table. This table holds approximately 170,000 clones, about 85% found once.

Specimen: peripheral blood. The V and J genes are TRBV4-1 and TRBJ2-1; D perhaps matches TRBD2 (6 bases). This TCR derives from a man older than 75 with COVID-19, enrolled during active disease. CDR3 region: CASSLGLGGSGNEQFF. As DNA, the CDR3 is TGCGCCAGCAGCCTAGGGCTGGGGGGTAGTGGCAATGAGCAGTTCTTC.